This T cell receptor beta chain was profiled in a study of cytomegalovirus exposure and HLA in healthy donors. Study observations and caveats: CMV serostatus was the sole immune exposure data available. Earlier analysis looked at TCR beta V segments, and most were productive about 90% or about 30% of the time.

PCR amplification relied on 60 Vbeta primers (plus 13 Jbeta primers). The assay was immunoSEQ multiplex PCR, and TCRdb's table has in-frame clones only and misses some. The table records 100,000 to 120,000 clones, over 65% of them present only once. Concerning this clone: What it binds is not known.

V trimming: 5 bases; J trimming: 6 bases; junction bases outside the gene matches: 8. CDR3 length equals 14 residues. The germline V gene has CDR1 MDHEN and CDR2 SYDVKM. The J gene is TRBJ1-2, the V gene TRBV28, with TRBD1 identical over 8 bases. The specimen was PBMCs. The TCR originated in a young man in good health and CMV-seropositive. CDR3 DNA sequence: TGTGCCAGCAGTACGGGGCAGGGGGCGAATGGCTACACCTTC. Its translation: CASSTGQGANGYTF.